The 2 T cell receptor beta chains listed next were all sequenced from one sample in a study of T-cell reconstitution after alpha-beta-depleted transplantation in children. The TCRbeta library was prepared with unique molecular identifiers. A single record per CDR3 protein comes from TCRdb applying MiXCR to the PCR reads. The table shows around 800,000 distinct CDR3 sequences, with 16% occurring only once. The sample was PBMCs, mostly from graft donor cells, taken 360 days after TCRalphabeta/CD19-depleted stem cell transplant. Receptor source: a male patient between 5 and 17 years old who had a stem cell transplant for acute lymphoblastic leukemia, so the T cells may come from the graft donor.

The table lists this clonotype with a few counts. The DNA of the CDR3 is TGTGCCAGCAGCTTGGGGGCAGTCAGTCACAATGAGCAGTTCTTC. Protein sequence: CASSLGAVSHNEQFF. The V gene is TRBV5-5, the J gene TRBJ2-1; D gene unclear. The ends were cut back, 0 bases at V and 5 bases at J, with 12 bases in the middle. The CDR3 consists of 15 residues. The germline V gene has CDR1 SGHKS and CDR2 YYEKEE (reference sequence).

The V and J genes are TRBV28 and TRBJ2-1, with TRBD1 matching 9 bases. This CDR3 region has 18 residues. From germline, CDR1 is MDHEN and CDR2 SYDVKM. Unmatched junction bases numbered 15, after V lost 5 bases and J lost 4 bases. CDR3 residues: CASSPLGQGGIIYNEQFF. In DNA, the CDR3 is TGTGCCAGCAGTCCTCTGGGACAGGGAGGGATCATATACAATGAGCAGTTCTTC.